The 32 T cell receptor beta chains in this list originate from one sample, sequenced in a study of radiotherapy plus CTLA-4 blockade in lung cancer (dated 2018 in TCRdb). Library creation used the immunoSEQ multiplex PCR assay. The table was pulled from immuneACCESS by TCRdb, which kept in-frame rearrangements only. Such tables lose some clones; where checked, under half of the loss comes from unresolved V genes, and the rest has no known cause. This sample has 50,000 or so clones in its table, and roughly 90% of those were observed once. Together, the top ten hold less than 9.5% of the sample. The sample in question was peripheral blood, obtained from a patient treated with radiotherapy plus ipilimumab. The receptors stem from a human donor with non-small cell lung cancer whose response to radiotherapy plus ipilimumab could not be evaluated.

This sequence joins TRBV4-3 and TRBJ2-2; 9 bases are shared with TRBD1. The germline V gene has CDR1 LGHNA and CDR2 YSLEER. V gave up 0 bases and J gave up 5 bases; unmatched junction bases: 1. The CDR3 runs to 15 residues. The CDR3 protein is CASSQEGTGTGELFF. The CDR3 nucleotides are TGCGCCAGCAGCCAAGAAGGGACAGGGACCGGGGAGCTGTTTTTT.

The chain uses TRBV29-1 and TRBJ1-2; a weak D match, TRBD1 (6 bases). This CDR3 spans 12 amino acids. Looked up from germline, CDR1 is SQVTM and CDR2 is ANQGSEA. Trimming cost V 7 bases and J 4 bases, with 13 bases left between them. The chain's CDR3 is CSAWTAPYGYTF. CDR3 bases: TGCAGCGCTTGGACAGCGCCCTATGGCTACACCTTC.

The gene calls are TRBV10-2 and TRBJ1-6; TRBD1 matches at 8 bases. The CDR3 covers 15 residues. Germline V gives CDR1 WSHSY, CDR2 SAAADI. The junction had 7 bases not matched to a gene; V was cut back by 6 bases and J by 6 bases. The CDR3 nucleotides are TGCGCCAGCAGGGGGGACAGGTTGGGTAATTCACCCCTCCACTTT. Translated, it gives CASRGDRLGNSPLHF.

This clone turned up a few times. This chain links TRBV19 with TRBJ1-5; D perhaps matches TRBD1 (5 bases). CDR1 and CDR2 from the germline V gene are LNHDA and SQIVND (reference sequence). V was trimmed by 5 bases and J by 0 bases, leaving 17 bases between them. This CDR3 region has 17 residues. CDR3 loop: CASSEAHGGGSNQPQHF. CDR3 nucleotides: TGTGCCAGTAGTGAGGCCCACGGGGGAGGTAGCAATCAGCCCCAGCATTTT.

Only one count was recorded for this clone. The CDR3: CASRTSARYEQYF. The CDR3 region has the DNA TGTGCCAGCAGGACTAGCGCACGCTACGAGCAGTACTTC. The chain joins TRBV28 to TRBJ2-7; 8 bases match TRBD2. V lost 6 bases, J lost 3 bases, and 4 bases stayed unmatched. CDR1 and CDR2 (germline): MDHEN, SYDVKM. The CDR3 is 13 residues long.

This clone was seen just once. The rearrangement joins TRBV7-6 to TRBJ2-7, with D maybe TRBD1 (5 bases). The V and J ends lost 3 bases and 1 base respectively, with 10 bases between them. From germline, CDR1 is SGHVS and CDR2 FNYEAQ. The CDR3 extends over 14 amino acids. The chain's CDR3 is CASSLEGDSYEQYF. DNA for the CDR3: TGTGCCAGCAGCTTGGAAGGGGATTCCTACGAGCAGTACTTC.

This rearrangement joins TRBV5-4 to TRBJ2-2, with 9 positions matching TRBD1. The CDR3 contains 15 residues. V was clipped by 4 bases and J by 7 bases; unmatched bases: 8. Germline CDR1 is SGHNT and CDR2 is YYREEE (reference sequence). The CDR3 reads CASSGAQGAIGELFF. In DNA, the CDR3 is TGTGCCAGCAGCGGGGCACAGGGGGCTATCGGGGAGCTGTTTTTT.

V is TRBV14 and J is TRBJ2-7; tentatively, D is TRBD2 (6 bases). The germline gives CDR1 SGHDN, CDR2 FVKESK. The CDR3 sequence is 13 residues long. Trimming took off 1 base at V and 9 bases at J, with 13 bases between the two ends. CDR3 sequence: CASSQGGGERQYF. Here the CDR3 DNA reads TGTGCCAGCAGCCAAGGAGGAGGGGAAAGGCAGTACTTC.

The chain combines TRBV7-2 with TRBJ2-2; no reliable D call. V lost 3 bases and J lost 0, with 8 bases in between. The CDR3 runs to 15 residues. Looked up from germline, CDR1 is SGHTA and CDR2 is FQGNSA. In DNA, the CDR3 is TGTGCCAGCAGCTTTCAGACATCGAACACCGGGGAGCTGTTTTTT. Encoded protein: CASSFQTSNTGELFF.

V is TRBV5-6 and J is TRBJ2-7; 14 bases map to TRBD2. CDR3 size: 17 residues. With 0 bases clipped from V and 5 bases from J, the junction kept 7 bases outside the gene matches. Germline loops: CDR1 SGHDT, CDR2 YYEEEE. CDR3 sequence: CASSLAGTSGRKNEQYF. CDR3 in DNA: TGTGCCAGCAGCTTGGCCGGGACTAGCGGGAGAAAAAACGAGCAGTACTTC.

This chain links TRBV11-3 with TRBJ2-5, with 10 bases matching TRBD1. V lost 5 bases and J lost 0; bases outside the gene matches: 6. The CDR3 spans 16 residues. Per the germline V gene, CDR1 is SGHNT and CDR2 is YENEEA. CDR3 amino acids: CASSPRDRGYQETQYF. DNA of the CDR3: TGTGCCAGCAGCCCCCGGGACAGGGGTTACCAAGAGACCCAGTACTTC.

The CDR3 coding sequence is TGCGCCAGCAGCCTAGAACAGGGCTTATTGGACACTGAAGCTTTCTTT. It is translated as CASSLEQGLLDTEAFF. The rearrangement links TRBV4-3 to TRBJ1-1; weak D call: TRBD1 (6 bases). V lost 4 bases, J lost 3 bases, and 18 bases lay in between. The CDR3 is 16 residues long. The germline gives CDR1 LGHNA, CDR2 YSLEER.

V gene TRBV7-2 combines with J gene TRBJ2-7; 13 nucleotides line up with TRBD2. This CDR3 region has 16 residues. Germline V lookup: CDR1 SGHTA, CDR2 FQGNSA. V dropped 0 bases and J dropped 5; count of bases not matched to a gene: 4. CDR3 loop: CASSLALTSGRDEQYF. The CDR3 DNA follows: TGTGCCAGCAGCTTAGCTCTTACTAGCGGGAGGGACGAGCAGTACTTC.

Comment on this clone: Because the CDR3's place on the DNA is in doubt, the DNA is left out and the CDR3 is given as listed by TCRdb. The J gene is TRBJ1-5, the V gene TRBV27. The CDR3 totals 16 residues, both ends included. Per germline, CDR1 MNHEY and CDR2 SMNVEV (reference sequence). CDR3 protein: CASSSSSGRSNQPQHF.

CDR3 sequence reads: CAWSPPGLAGPLHF. CDR3 nucleotides: TGTGCCTGGAGTCCTCCGGGACTGGCGGGACCCCTCCACTTT. The chain employs TRBV30 and TRBJ1-6; D possibly corresponds to TRBD1 (5 bases). V was trimmed by 2 bases and J by 12 bases, leaving 17 bases between them. The germline V gene has CDR1 GTSNPN and CDR2 SVGIG (reference sequence). The CDR3 is made up of 14 amino acids.

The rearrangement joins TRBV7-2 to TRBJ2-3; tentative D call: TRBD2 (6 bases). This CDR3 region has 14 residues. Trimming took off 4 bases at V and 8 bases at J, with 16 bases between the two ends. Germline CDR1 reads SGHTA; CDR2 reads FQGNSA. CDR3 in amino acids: CASSWDSGTGTQYF. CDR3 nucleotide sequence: TGTGCCAGCAGCTGGGACTCGGGGACGGGTACGCAGTATTTT.

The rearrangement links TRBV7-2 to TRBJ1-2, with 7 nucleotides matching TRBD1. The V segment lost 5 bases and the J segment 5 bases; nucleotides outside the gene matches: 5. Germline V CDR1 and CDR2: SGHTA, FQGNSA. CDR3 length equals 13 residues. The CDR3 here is CASSDRAPYGYTF. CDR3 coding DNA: TGTGCCAGCAGCGACAGGGCGCCGTATGGCTACACCTTC.

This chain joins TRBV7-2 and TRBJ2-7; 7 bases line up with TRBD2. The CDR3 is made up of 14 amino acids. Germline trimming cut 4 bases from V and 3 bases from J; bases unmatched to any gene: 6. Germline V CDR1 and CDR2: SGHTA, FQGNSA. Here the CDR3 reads CASSSLTSNYEQYF. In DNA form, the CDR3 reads TGTGCCAGCAGCTCCCTGACTAGCAACTACGAGCAGTACTTC.

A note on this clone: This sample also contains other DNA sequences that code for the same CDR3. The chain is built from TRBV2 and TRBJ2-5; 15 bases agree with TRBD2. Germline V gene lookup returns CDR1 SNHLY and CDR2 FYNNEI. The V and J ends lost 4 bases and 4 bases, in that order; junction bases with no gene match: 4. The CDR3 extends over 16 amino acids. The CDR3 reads CASSVQGLAGGETQYF. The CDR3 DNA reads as TGTGCCAGCAGTGTGCAGGGACTAGCGGGGGGAGAGACCCAGTACTTC.

In nucleotides, the CDR3 is TGTGCAAGTCGCTTAGGAAACAGGGGCTACTCACGATTCTACGAGCAGTACTTC. Its protein is CASRLGNRGYSRFYEQYF. The chain uses TRBV12-2 and TRBJ2-7; the table's D gene call, TRBD1, was not cross checked with the DNA. TRBV12-2 is deemed a pseudogene. CDR3 length: 18 amino acids.

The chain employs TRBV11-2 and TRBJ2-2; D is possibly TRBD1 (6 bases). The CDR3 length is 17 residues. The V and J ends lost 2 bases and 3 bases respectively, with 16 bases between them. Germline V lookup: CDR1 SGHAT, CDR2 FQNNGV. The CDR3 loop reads CASSLPRWTADTGELFF. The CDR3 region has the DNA TGTGCCAGCAGCTTACCCCGGTGGACAGCAGACACCGGGGAGCTGTTTTTT.

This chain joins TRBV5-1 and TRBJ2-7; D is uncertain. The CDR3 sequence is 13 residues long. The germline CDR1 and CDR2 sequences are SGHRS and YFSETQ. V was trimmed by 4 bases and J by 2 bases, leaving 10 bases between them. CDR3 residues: CASSPGLAYEQYF. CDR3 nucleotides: TGCGCCAGCAGCCCGGGTCTGGCCTACGAGCAGTACTTC.

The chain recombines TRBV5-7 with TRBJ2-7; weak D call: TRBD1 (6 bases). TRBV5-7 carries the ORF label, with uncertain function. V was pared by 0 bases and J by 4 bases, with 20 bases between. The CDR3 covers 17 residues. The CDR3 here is CASSLGAGGTKPYEQYF. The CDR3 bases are TGTGCCAGCAGCTTGGGTGCGGGTGGGACAAAACCATACGAGCAGTACTTC.

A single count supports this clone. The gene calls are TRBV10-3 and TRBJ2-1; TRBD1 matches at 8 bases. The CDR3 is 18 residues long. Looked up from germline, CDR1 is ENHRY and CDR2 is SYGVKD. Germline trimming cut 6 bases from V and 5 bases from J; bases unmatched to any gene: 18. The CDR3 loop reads CAIRSPRTTGERNNEQFF. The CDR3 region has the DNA TGTGCCATCAGGAGCCCTAGAACGACAGGGGAACGTAACAATGAGCAGTTCTTC.

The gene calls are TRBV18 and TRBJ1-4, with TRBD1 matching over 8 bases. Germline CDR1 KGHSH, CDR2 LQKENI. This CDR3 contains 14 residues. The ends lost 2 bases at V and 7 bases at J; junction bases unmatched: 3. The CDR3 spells CASSPAGTGEKLFF. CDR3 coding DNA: TGTGCCAGCTCACCAGCTGGGACAGGTGAAAAACTGTTTTTT.

This CDR3 reads CASSLELMYEQYF. The CDR3 DNA reads as TGCGCCAGCAGCTTGGAACTTATGTACGAGCAGTACTTC. The chain is built from TRBV5-1 and TRBJ2-7; D unclear. Germline-derived CDR1 and CDR2 are SGHRS and YFSETQ. The V end was cut by 0 bases, the J end by 4 bases, with 8 bases between. This CDR3 has 13 residues.

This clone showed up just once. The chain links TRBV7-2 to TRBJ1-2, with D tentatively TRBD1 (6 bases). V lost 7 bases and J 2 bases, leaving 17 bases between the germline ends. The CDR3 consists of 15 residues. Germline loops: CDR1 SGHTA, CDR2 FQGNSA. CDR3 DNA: TGTGCCAGCACGCATCTTTACAGGGAGAACTATGGCTACACCTTC. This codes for CASTHLYRENYGYTF.

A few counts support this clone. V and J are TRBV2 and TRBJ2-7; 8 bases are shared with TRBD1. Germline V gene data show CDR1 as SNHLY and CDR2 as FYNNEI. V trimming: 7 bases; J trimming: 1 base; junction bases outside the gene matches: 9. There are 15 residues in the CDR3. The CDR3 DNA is TGTGCCAGCACCTTGACAGGGGACAATTCCTACGAGCAGTACTTC. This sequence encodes CASTLTGDNSYEQYF.

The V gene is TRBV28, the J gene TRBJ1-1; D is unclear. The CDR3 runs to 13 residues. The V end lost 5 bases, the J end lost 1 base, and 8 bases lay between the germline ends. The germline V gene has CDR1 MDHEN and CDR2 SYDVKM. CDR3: CASSLPGNTEAFF. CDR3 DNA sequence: TGTGCCAGCAGTCTACCGGGGAACACTGAAGCTTTCTTT.

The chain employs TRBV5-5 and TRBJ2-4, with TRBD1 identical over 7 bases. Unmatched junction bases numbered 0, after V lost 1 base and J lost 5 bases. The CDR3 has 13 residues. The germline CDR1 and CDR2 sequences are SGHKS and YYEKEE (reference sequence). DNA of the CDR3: TGTGCCAGCAGCTTGACAGGGGAAAACATTCAGTACTTC. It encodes CASSLTGENIQYF.

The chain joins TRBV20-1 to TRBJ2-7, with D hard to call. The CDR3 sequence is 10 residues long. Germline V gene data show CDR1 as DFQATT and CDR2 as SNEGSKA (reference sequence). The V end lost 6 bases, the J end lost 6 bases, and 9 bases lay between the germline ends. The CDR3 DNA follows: TGCAGTGCAATCCTTAGCGAGCAGTACTTC. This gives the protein CSAILSEQYF.

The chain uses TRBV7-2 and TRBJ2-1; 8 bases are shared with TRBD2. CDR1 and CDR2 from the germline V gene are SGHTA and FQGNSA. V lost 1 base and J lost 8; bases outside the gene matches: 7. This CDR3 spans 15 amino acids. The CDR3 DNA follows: TGTGCCAGCAGCTTAGTCGGGACTAGGAGGGATGAGCAGTTCTTC. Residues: CASSLVGTRRDEQFF.